One and the same sample provided the 20 T cell receptor beta chains below, sequenced in a study of PD-1 blockade in classical Hodgkin lymphoma. Documented time point: cycle 4 day 1 (C4D1), after more than 5 weeks of nivolumab. Every patient relapsed after autologous stem cell transplantation, and brentuximab vedotin exposure varied. The repertoire was sequenced with immunoSEQ multiplex PCR; TCRdb's copy has only in-frame clones and lacks some. This sample has 50,000 to 65,000 clones, with 87% found just once. The specimen comprised peripheral blood mononuclear cells (PBMCs), sampled before the fourth cycle of nivolumab. All receptors derive from a human donor with classical Hodgkin lymphoma.

The chain couples TRBV12-5 to TRBJ1-5; 10 nucleotides agree with TRBD1. Per germline, CDR1 LGHNT and CDR2 FRNRAP. After removal of 6 bases from V and 4 bases from J, the junction contained 6 bases not matched to a gene. The length of the CDR3 is 15 residues. CDR3 protein: CASGRDRGLNQPQHF. The CDR3 coding sequence is TGTGCTAGTGGCCGGGACAGGGGTTTAAATCAGCCCCAGCATTTT.

This clone has only a few counts. The V call is TRBV5-1, the J call TRBJ1-1; maybe TRBD1 (6 bases). Trimming cost V 5 bases and J 3 bases, with 11 bases left between them. The CDR3 covers 13 residues. In germline, CDR1 is SGHRS, CDR2 YFSETQ. This CDR3 reads CASSLGQYTEAFF. For the CDR3, the DNA is TGCGCCAGCAGTCTCGGACAGTACACTGAAGCTTTCTTT. Using reference TRBV5-1 and TRBJ1-1 for the parts outside the CDR3, the full variable domain is KAGVTQTPRYLIKTRGQQVTLSCSPISGHRSVSWYQQTPGQGLQFLFEYFSETQRNKGNFPGRFSGRQFSNSRSEMNVSTLELGDSALYLCASSLGQYTEAFFGQGTRLTVV.

The chain recombines TRBV7-9 with TRBJ2-1; no firm D call. CDR1 is SEHNR and CDR2 is FQNEAQ in the germline V gene (reference sequence). CDR3 length: 15 amino acids. Trimming took off 5 bases at V and 4 bases at J, with 15 bases between the two ends. The CDR3 loop is CASSPPGLSYNEQFF. The CDR3 DNA follows: TGTGCCAGCAGCCCACCGGGTCTCTCGTACAATGAGCAGTTCTTC. Drawing the rest from reference TRBV7-9 and TRBJ2-1, the complete variable domain is DTGVSQNPRHKITKRGQNVTFRCDPISEHNRLYWYRQTLGQGPEFLTYFQNEAQLEKSRLLSDRFSAERPKGSFSTLEIQRTEQGDSAMYLCASSPPGLSYNEQFFGPGTRLTVL.

The rearrangement uses TRBV2 and TRBJ1-2; D remains ambiguous. V lost 5 bases, J lost 8 bases, and 15 bases lay in between. CDR1 SNHLY and CDR2 FYNNEI come from the germline V gene. The CDR3 runs 13 residues. The CDR3 sequence is CASSRDGIPGYTF. In nucleotides, the CDR3 is TGTGCCAGCAGTCGTGATGGAATACCCGGCTACACCTTC.

This clone was counted once. The genes are TRBV11-2 and TRBJ2-3; 12 nucleotides line up with TRBD1. CDR1 and CDR2 from the germline V gene are SGHAT and FQNNGV. The length of the CDR3 is 16 residues. V shed 1 base, J shed 3 bases, and the junction held 2 bases outside the gene matches. The chain's CDR3 is CASSLGGQGATDTQYF. CDR3 DNA sequence: TGTGCCAGCAGCTTAGGGGGACAGGGGGCAACAGATACGCAGTATTTT.

The J gene is TRBJ2-2, the V gene TRBV5-1, with D unclear. V dropped 4 bases and J dropped 1 base, with 8 bases sitting between them. The germline gives CDR1 SGHRS, CDR2 YFSETQ. The CDR3 spans 14 residues. In DNA form, the CDR3 reads TGCGCCAGCAGCCAGCAACAGAACACCGGGGAGCTGTTTTTT. Translation gives CASSQQQNTGELFF.

V usage is TRBV5-1 and J usage is TRBJ1-1; possibly TRBD1 for D (6 bases). The germline gives CDR1 SGHRS, CDR2 YFSETQ. The CDR3 is made up of 14 amino acids. V gave up 4 bases and J gave up 0 bases, with 10 bases separating them. CDR3 protein: CASSTRDMNTEAFF. CDR3 coding DNA: TGCGCCAGCAGCACCCGGGACATGAACACTGAAGCTTTCTTT.

This rearrangement joins TRBV5-6 to TRBJ1-5; 7 bases are shared with TRBD1. Per the germline V gene, CDR1 is SGHDT and CDR2 is YYEEEE. The ends lost 2 bases at V and 6 bases at J; junction bases unmatched: 5. The CDR3 totals 14 residues. As DNA, the CDR3 is TGTGCCAGCAGCTTAGAAGGGGGCGGTCAGCCCCAGCATTTT. It encodes CASSLEGGGQPQHF.

The chain combines TRBV6-1 with TRBJ1-2; 11 bases align to TRBD1. The CDR3 length is 13 residues. Germline trimming cut 7 bases from V and 4 bases from J; bases unmatched to any gene: 2. From germline, CDR1 is MNHNS and CDR2 SASEGT. The CDR3 is CASKGQGVYGYTF. The CDR3 DNA follows: TGTGCCAGCAAGGGACAGGGGGTCTATGGCTACACCTTC.

The V and J genes are TRBV10-1 and TRBJ2-1, with 9 bases fitting TRBD2. Germline CDR1 reads WNHNN; CDR2 reads SYGVQD (reference sequence). Germline trimming cut 9 bases from V and 6 bases from J; bases unmatched to any gene: 9. The CDR3 runs 14 residues. CDR3 DNA sequence: TGCGCCAGGCTCTCGCGCGGGGGGGCCAATGAGCAGTTCTTC. Protein product: CARLSRGGANEQFF.

The CDR3 is CASTRGGSSSNEKLFF. For the CDR3, the DNA is TGTGCCAGCACCCGCGGGGGCAGTTCGTCTAATGAAAAACTGTTTTTT. V usage is TRBV28 and J usage is TRBJ1-4; D is perhaps TRBD1 (6 bases). Trimming cost V 7 bases and J 3 bases, with 18 bases left between them. The germline CDR1 and CDR2 sequences are MDHEN and SYDVKM. The CDR3 consists of 16 residues.

This chain joins TRBV10-3 and TRBJ2-5, with 9 bases lining up with TRBD1. Germline CDR1 and CDR2: ENHRY and SYGVKD. This CDR3 comprises 16 residues. J lost 5 bases, V lost 0 bases, and 7 bases had no gene match. The CDR3 protein is CAISESWTGAGETQYF. The CDR3 region has the DNA TGTGCCATCAGTGAGTCGTGGACAGGGGCGGGGGAGACCCAGTACTTC.

This CDR3 is CASSLGVSAHLLGEGYTF. The CDR3 region has the DNA TGCGCCAGCAGCTTGGGAGTCTCAGCTCACCTCCTTGGGGAGGGCTACACCTTC. The V gene is TRBV5-1, the J gene TRBJ1-2; D uncertain. The CDR3 runs 18 residues. V was shortened by 0 bases and J by 8 bases, with 26 bases between the two germline ends. CDR1 is SGHRS, CDR2 YFSETQ, per germline. Looking up the rest from reference TRBV5-1 and TRBJ1-2 gives the full variable domain: KAGVTQTPRYLIKTRGQQVTLSCSPISGHRSVSWYQQTPGQGLQFLFEYFSETQRNKGNFPGRFSGRQFSNSRSEMNVSTLELGDSALYLCASSLGVSAHLLGEGYTFGSGTRLTVV.

J is TRBJ2-7 and V is TRBV6-5; 8 bases fit TRBD1. V lost 5 bases, J lost 2 bases, and 2 bases stayed unmatched. The germline CDR1 and CDR2 sequences are MNHEY and SVGAGI. This CDR3 is built from 13 residues. The CDR3 nucleotides read TGTGCCAGCAGTCGACAGGGGACCTACGAGCAGTACTTC. Its translation: CASSRQGTYEQYF.

The count of this clone is one. The rearrangement uses TRBV7-9 and TRBJ2-7; tentative D call: TRBD2 (6 bases). The V gene's germline CDR1 is SEHNR and CDR2 FQNEAQ (reference sequence). CDR3 length: 13 amino acids. V shed 5 bases and J shed 3 bases, with 11 bases lying between them. In DNA form, the CDR3 reads TGTGCCAGCAGCCCTCGGGGGAACTACGAGCAGTACTTC. Protein: CASSPRGNYEQYF.

This clone occurred once. This chain connects TRBV7-9 to TRBJ2-1, with TRBD1 matching 8 bases. V gave up 3 bases and J gave up 6 bases; unmatched junction bases: 1. Germline values: CDR1 SEHNR, CDR2 FQNEAQ (reference sequence). This CDR3 is built from 13 residues. For the CDR3, the DNA is TGTGCCAGCAGCTTTGACAGGGGCAATGAGCAGTTCTTC. It yields the protein CASSFDRGNEQFF. The whole variable domain, filled in from reference TRBV7-9 and TRBJ2-1, reads DTGVSQNPRHKITKRGQNVTFRCDPISEHNRLYWYRQTLGQGPEFLTYFQNEAQLEKSRLLSDRFSAERPKGSFSTLEIQRTEQGDSAMYLCASSFDRGNEQFFGPGTRLTVL.

The chain links TRBV30 to TRBJ2-7, with D perhaps assigned TRBD1 or TRBD2 (5 bases each). The CDR3 totals 16 residues. The ends were cut back, 1 base at V and 2 bases at J, with 18 bases in the middle. Germline V gives CDR1 GTSNPN, CDR2 SVGIG (reference sequence). The CDR3, as DNA: TGTGCCTGGAGTGGGGGGTACGGCCTTGTGGCCTACGAGCAGTACTTC. Translated: CAWSGGYGLVAYEQYF.

The rearrangement links TRBV5-1 to TRBJ2-1; TRBD1 might be the D (5 bases). There are 19 residues in the CDR3. Germline V gene lookup returns CDR1 SGHRS and CDR2 YFSETQ. Trimming stripped 4 bases from V and 0 bases from J, with 23 bases between. Written as DNA, the CDR3 is TGCGCCAGCAGCCTCCAGACAGCTCCTAGACCAAGCTCCTACAATGAGCAGTTCTTC. This encodes CASSLQTAPRPSSYNEQFF.

The rearrangement uses TRBV7-9 and TRBJ1-1, with D possibly TRBD1 on 5 matching bases. Per germline, CDR1 SEHNR and CDR2 FQNEAQ (reference sequence). The CDR3 runs to 15 residues. Trimming took 1 base from V and 4 from J, leaving 13 bases between them. The CDR3 loop reads CASSLGSTVGTEAFF. DNA for the CDR3: TGTGCCAGCAGCTTAGGTTCGACAGTGGGCACTGAAGCTTTCTTT.

The chain carries TRBV11-2 and TRBJ2-7; D is unresolved. V was shortened by 1 base and J by 2 bases, with 3 bases between the two germline ends. Germline values: CDR1 SGHAT, CDR2 FQNNGV. This CDR3 spans 12 amino acids. The CDR3 spells CASSLGTYEQYF. The CDR3 bases are TGTGCCAGCAGCTTAGGGACCTACGAGCAGTACTTC.